What follows are 24 T cell receptor beta chains derived from one specimen sequenced in a study of blood T cell repertoires in COVID-19. Clones were sequenced by immunoSEQ multiplex PCR, and TCRdb holds only the in-frame ones, with some missing. The data contain about 140,000 clones, 76% of them seen just once; the ten biggest clones take up more than 3.5%. The sequencing sample was made of peripheral blood. Receptor source: an elderly woman with active or convalescent COVID-19.

The J gene is TRBJ1-1, the V gene TRBV19; TRBD1 aligns across 7 bases. CDR3 length: 17 residues. In germline, CDR1 is LNHDA, CDR2 SQIVND (reference sequence). The junction had 14 bases not matched to a gene; V was cut back by 5 bases and J by 2 bases. CDR3 region: CASSPYRGVMINTEAFF. CDR3 sequence (DNA): TGTGCCAGTAGTCCCTACAGGGGAGTGATGATTAACACTGAAGCTTTCTTT.

V usage is TRBV7-9 and J usage is TRBJ2-1; D is perhaps TRBD2 (6 bases). The V and J ends lost 1 base and 10 bases respectively, with 14 bases between them. CDR1 is SEHNR and CDR2 is FQNEAQ in the germline V gene (reference sequence). CDR3 length equals 14 residues. DNA of the CDR3: TGTGCCAGCAGCTTAGAGACTAGTATTAAAGAGCAGTTCTTC. Translating gives CASSLETSIKEQFF.

This clone showed up just a few times. The chain employs TRBV19 and TRBJ2-1; D may be TRBD1 (6 bases). The CDR3 consists of 15 residues. Germline assignment: CDR1 LNHDA and CDR2 SQIVND (reference sequence). The ends were cut back, 4 bases at V and 9 bases at J, with 19 bases in the middle. The chain's CDR3 is CASSTRDTPSGEQFF. CDR3 in DNA: TGTGCCAGTAGTACCCGGGACACCCCCAGTGGTGAGCAGTTCTTC.

The J gene is TRBJ2-2, the V gene TRBV7-3; perhaps TRBD1 as D (5 bases). CDR3 length: 15 residues. V lost 3 bases and J lost 1, with 9 bases in between. In germline, CDR1 is SGHTA, CDR2 FQGTGA. CDR3 in amino acids: CASSFQGRNTGELFF. CDR3 sequence (DNA): TGTGCCAGCAGCTTTCAGGGTCGGAACACCGGGGAGCTGTTTTTT.

There are a few counts of this clone. The V gene is TRBV13, the J gene TRBJ2-2; unclear D gene. Germline assignment: CDR1 PRHDT and CDR2 FYEKMQ (reference sequence). With 7 bases removed from V and 6 bases from J, the gap between germline ends came to 12 bases. There are 13 residues in the CDR3. CDR3 sequence: CASTVVRAGELFF. DNA of the CDR3: TGTGCCAGCACCGTGGTTCGGGCCGGGGAGCTGTTTTTT. Full variable domain (remainder filled in from reference TRBV13 and TRBJ2-2): AAGVIQSPRHLIKEKRETATLKCYPIPRHDTVYWYQQGPGQDPQFLISFYEKMQSDKGSIPDRFSAQQFSDYHSELNMSSLELGDSALYFCASTVVRAGELFFGEGSRLTVL.

The V gene is TRBV5-1, the J gene TRBJ1-6; unclear D gene. CDR3 size: 14 residues. V lost 0 bases, J lost 6 bases, and 7 bases lay in between. Germline V gives CDR1 SGHRS, CDR2 YFSETQ. The CDR3 bases are TGCGCCAGCAGCTTGGATGGAGCTAATTCACCCCTCCACTTT. It specifies CASSLDGANSPLHF.

This clone came up once. V usage is TRBV18 and J usage is TRBJ2-1; D uncertain. The CDR3 covers 15 residues. Trimming stripped 2 bases from V and 6 bases from J, with 14 bases between. CDR1 KGHSH and CDR2 LQKENI come from the germline V gene. The DNA for the CDR3 is TGTGCCAGCTCACCAGGTGTGGGTGGGCGCAATGAGCAGTTCTTC. The encoded protein is CASSPGVGGRNEQFF.

V usage is TRBV18 and J usage is TRBJ1-5, with TRBD1 as a possible D gene (5 bases). From germline, CDR1 is KGHSH and CDR2 LQKENI. The CDR3 is 14 amino acids. The germline V and J ends were trimmed by 1 base and 4 bases, with 8 bases remaining between them. CDR3 residues: CASSPQQDNQPQHF. In nucleotides, the CDR3 is TGTGCCAGCTCACCACAACAGGATAATCAGCCCCAGCATTTT.

The chain employs TRBV27 and TRBJ1-2, with D possibly TRBD1 on 5 matching bases. CDR1 is MNHEY, CDR2 SMNVEV, per germline (reference sequence). Trimming stripped 0 bases from V and 4 bases from J, with 12 bases between. This CDR3 is 15 amino acids long. As DNA, the CDR3 is TGTGCCAGCAGTTTATCGGGGCGGAAAGCCTATGGCTACACCTTC. This codes for CASSLSGRKAYGYTF.

The V call is TRBV6-5, the J call TRBJ2-1; tentatively, D is TRBD1 (6 bases). Per the germline V gene, CDR1 is MNHEY and CDR2 is SVGAGI. The CDR3 runs to 15 residues. V lost 6 bases and J 0 bases, leaving 12 bases between the germline ends. The CDR3 nucleotides are TGTGCCAGCAGGCTACAGGGTGGCTCCTACAATGAGCAGTTCTTC. Translating it yields CASRLQGGSYNEQFF.

This clone appeared once. This sequence joins TRBV5-4 and TRBJ2-7; 9 nucleotides match TRBD2. V shed 0 bases and J 5 bases; nucleotides not matched to a gene: 6. CDR3 length equals 15 residues. Per the germline V gene, CDR1 is SGHNT and CDR2 is YYREEE (reference sequence). CDR3 loop: CASSLGGGAIHEQYF. CDR3 bases: TGTGCCAGCAGCTTGGGCGGGGGGGCTATTCACGAGCAGTACTTC.

Here the CDR3 reads CASKTENYGYTF. The CDR3 coding sequence is TGTGCCAGCAAGACAGAGAACTATGGCTACACCTTC. The J gene is TRBJ1-2, the V gene TRBV2, with D tentatively TRBD1 (5 bases). The CDR3 loop spans 12 amino acids. Trimming cost V 7 bases and J 2 bases, with 8 bases left between them. Germline V CDR1 and CDR2: SNHLY, FYNNEI.

The rearrangement joins TRBV27 to TRBJ1-2; 10 nucleotides match TRBD1. The germline V gene encodes CDR1 MNHEY and CDR2 SMNVEV (reference sequence). The CDR3 has 18 residues. The V gene end was trimmed by 4 bases and the J gene end by 4 bases; junction bases not matched to a gene: 15. CDR3 sequence reads: CASSSSGWGTGAVYGYTF. The DNA of the CDR3 is TGTGCCAGCAGTTCCTCGGGGTGGGGGACAGGGGCCGTCTATGGCTACACCTTC.

In its sample, this clone was seen a few times. J is TRBJ1-1 and V is TRBV18; possibly TRBD1 for D (5 bases). CDR3 length: 15 amino acids. The V end was cut by 0 bases, the J end by 4 bases, with 12 bases between. Germline V gene data show CDR1 as KGHSH and CDR2 as LQKENI. The CDR3 DNA is TGTGCCAGCTCACCACCTACCGGGACTACCACTGAAGCTTTCTTT. It yields the protein CASSPPTGTTTEAFF.

This clone was recorded at least ten times. J is TRBJ2-2 and V is TRBV7-3; D call uncertain. This CDR3 is built from 16 residues. The V end was cut by 5 bases, the J end by 7 bases, with 20 bases between. Per the germline V gene, CDR1 is SGHTA and CDR2 is FQGTGA. In DNA form, the CDR3 reads TGTGCCAGCAGCCCCACTCTCGAAGCTTCTGGCGGGGAGCTGTTTTTT. Protein: CASSPTLEASGGELFF.

The chain links TRBV4-3 to TRBJ1-5; no firm D call. Germline V gene data show CDR1 as LGHNA and CDR2 as YSLEER. Trimming pared 0 bases from V and 6 bases from J, leaving 12 bases between. The CDR3 has 15 amino acids. CDR3 region: CASSQDSGVSQPQHF. In DNA form, the CDR3 reads TGCGCCAGCAGCCAAGATTCCGGGGTTAGTCAGCCCCAGCATTTT.

V is TRBV24-1 and J is TRBJ2-1; D possibly corresponds to TRBD1 (5 bases). The CDR3 spans 16 residues. V was clipped by 5 bases and J by 7 bases, with 20 bases between them. Germline lookup yields CDR1 KGHDR and CDR2 SFDVKD. The DNA of the CDR3 is TGTGCCACCAGTGGTAAAAGGGGCTCCCCACCTAATGAGCAGTTCTTC. Its translation is CATSGKRGSPPNEQFF.

The rearrangement links TRBV5-5 to TRBJ2-5; TRBD2 agrees at 11 bases. Germline lookup yields CDR1 SGHKS and CDR2 YYEKEE (reference sequence). V shed 6 bases and J 4 bases; nucleotides not matched to a gene: 8. The CDR3 is 15 residues long. The CDR3 loop reads CASTRLAGFSETQYF. The CDR3 region has the DNA TGTGCCAGCACCAGACTAGCGGGGTTTTCAGAGACCCAGTACTTC.

This sequence joins TRBV30 and TRBJ1-2, with TRBD1 identical over 7 bases. CDR1 GTSNPN and CDR2 SVGIG come from the germline V gene (reference sequence). V shed 0 bases and J 4 bases; nucleotides not matched to a gene: 5. The CDR3 extends over 14 amino acids. Written as DNA, the CDR3 is TGTGCCTGGAGTGTAATCCAGGGGGTCTATGGCTACACCTTC. This gives the protein CAWSVIQGVYGYTF.

The J gene is TRBJ1-2, the V gene TRBV19, with D perhaps TRBD1 (6 bases). V lost 4 bases, J lost 7 bases, and 19 bases lay in between. CDR1 and CDR2 (germline): LNHDA, SQIVND (reference sequence). The CDR3 contains 15 residues. CDR3 in amino acids: CASSTHTGQFFGYTF. The DNA of the CDR3 is TGTGCCAGTAGTACTCATACGGGACAATTTTTTGGCTACACCTTC.

This chain links TRBV5-1 with TRBJ2-2; 7 nucleotides line up with TRBD2. The germline V gene encodes CDR1 SGHRS and CDR2 YFSETQ. V shed 2 bases and J 2 bases; nucleotides not matched to a gene: 9. The CDR3 covers 17 residues. Here the CDR3 reads CASSFRRTRINTGELFF. The CDR3 DNA reads as TGCGCCAGCAGCTTCCGTAGGACTAGGATTAACACCGGGGAGCTGTTTTTT. Drawing the rest from reference TRBV5-1 and TRBJ2-2, the complete variable domain is KAGVTQTPRYLIKTRGQQVTLSCSPISGHRSVSWYQQTPGQGLQFLFEYFSETQRNKGNFPGRFSGRQFSNSRSEMNVSTLELGDSALYLCASSFRRTRINTGELFFGEGSRLTVL.

This chain uses TRBV25-1 with TRBJ2-5; D gene ambiguous. This CDR3 is built from 11 residues. Germline CDR1 MGHDK, CDR2 SYGVNS. V was shortened by 5 bases and J by 2 bases, with 3 bases between the two germline ends. DNA of the CDR3: TGTGCCAGCAGTTTACAAGAGACCCAGTACTTC. Its translation: CASSLQETQYF.

The gene calls are TRBV18 and TRBJ1-3; maybe TRBD1 (6 bases). This CDR3 is built from 15 residues. Trimming stripped 3 bases from V and 4 bases from J, with 13 bases between. The germline V gene encodes CDR1 KGHSH and CDR2 LQKENI. The CDR3 DNA reads as TGTGCCAGCTCACCTGCAGGGGCGAGGGGAAACACCATATATTTT. Translated, it gives CASSPAGARGNTIYF.

V usage is TRBV7-8 and J usage is TRBJ2-7; no definite D call. The CDR3 length is 16 residues. Trimming stripped 2 bases from V and 6 bases from J, with 20 bases between. CDR1 and CDR2 (germline): SGHVS, FQNEAQ. The CDR3 DNA reads as TGTGCCAGCAGCTTAAGTCAGGCAATCGTTCGATTCGAGCAGTACTTC. Translated: CASSLSQAIVRFEQYF.